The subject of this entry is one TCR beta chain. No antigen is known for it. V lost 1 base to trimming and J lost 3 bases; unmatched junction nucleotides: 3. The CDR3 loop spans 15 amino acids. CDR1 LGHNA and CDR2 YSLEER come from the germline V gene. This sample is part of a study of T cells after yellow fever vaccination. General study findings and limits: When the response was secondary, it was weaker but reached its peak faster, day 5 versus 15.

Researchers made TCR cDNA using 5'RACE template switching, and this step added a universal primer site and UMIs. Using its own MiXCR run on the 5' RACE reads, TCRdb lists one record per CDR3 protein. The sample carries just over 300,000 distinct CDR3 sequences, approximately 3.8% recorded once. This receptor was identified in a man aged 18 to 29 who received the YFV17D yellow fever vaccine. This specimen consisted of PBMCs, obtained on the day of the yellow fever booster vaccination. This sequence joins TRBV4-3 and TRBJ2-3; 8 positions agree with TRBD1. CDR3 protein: CASSQGQGRTDTQYF. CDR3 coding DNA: TGCGCCAGCAGCCAAGGACAGGGGAGGACAGATACGCAGTATTTT.